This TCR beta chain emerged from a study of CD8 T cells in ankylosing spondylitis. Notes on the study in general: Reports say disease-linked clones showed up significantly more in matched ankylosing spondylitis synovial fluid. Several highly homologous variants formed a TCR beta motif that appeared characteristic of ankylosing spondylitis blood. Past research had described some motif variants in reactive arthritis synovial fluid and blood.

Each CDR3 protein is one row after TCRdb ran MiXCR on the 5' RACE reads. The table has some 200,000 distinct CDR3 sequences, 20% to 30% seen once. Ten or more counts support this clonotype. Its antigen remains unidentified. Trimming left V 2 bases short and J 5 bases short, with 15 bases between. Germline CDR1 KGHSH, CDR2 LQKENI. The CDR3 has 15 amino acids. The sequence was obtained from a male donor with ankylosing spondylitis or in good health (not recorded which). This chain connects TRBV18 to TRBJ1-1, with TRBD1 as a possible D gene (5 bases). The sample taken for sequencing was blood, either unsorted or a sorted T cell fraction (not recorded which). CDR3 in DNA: TGTGCCAGCTCACCATTTACGGGGGAGGGAACTGAAGCTTTCTTT. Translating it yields CASSPFTGEGTEAFF. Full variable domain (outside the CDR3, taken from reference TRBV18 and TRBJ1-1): NAGVMQNPRHLVRRRGQEARLRCSPMKGHSHVYWYRQLPEEGLKFMVYLQKENIIDESGMPKERFSAEFPKEGPSILRIQQVVRGDSAAYFCASSPFTGEGTEAFFGQGTRLTVV.